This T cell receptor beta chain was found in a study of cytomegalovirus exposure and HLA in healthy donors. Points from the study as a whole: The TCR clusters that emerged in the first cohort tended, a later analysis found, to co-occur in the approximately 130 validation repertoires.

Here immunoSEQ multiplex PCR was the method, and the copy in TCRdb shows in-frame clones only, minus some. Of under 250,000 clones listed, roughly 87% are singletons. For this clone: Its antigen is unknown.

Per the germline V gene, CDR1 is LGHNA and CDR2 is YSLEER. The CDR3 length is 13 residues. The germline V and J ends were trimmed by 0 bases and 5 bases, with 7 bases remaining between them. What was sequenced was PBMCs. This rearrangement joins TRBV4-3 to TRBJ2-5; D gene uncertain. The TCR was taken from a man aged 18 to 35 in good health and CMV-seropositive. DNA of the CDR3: TGCGCCAGCAGCCAAGATAGACGGGAGACCCAGTACTTC. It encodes CASSQDRRETQYF.